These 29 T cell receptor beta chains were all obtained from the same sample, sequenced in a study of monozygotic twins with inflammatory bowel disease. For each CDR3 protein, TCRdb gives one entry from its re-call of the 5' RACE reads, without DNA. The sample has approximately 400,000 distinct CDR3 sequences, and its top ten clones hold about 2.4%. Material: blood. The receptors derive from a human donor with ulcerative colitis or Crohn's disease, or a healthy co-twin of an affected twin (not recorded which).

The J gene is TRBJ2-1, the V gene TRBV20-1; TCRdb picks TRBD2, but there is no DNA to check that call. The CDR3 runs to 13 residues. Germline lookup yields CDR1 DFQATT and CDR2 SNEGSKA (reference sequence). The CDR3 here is CSVQAGGNNEQFF.

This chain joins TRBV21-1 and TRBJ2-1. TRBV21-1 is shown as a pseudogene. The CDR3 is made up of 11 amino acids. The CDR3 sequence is CASSKAGLQFF.

CDR3 sequence reads: CASTSRSGYSYEQYF. The chain uses TRBV27 and TRBJ2-7. Germline assignment: CDR1 MNHEY and CDR2 SMNVEV (reference sequence). The CDR3 runs to 15 residues.

The CDR3 protein is CAISAEYSNQPQHF. The chain links TRBV10-3 to TRBJ1-5. This CDR3 contains 14 residues. In germline, CDR1 is ENHRY, CDR2 SYGVKD.

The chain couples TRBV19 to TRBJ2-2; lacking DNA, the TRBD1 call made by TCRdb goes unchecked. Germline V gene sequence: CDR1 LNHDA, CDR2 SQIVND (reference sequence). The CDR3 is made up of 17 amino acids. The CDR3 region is CASRISGTGANTGELFF.

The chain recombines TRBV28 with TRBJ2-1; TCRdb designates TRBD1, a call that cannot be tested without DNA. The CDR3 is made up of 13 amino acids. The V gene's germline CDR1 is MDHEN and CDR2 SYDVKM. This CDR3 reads CASSLSGPGGQFF.

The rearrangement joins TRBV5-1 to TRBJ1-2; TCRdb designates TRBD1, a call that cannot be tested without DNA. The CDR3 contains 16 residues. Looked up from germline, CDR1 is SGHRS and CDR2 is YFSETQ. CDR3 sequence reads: CASSLQAAGGGYGYTF.

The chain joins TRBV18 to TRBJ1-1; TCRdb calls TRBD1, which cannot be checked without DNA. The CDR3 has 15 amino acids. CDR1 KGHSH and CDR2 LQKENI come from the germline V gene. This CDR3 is CASSSPDRGFTEAFF.

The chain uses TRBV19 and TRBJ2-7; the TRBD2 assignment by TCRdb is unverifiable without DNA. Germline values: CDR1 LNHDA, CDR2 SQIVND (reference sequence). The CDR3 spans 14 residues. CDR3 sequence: CASSNLPGREPFFF.

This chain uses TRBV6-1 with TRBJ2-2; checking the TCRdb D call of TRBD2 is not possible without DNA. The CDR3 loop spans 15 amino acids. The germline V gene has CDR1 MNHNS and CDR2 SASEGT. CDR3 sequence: CASTGLAGDTGELFF.

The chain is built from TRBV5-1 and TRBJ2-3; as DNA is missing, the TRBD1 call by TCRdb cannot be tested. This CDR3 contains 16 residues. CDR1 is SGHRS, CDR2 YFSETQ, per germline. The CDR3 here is CASSWGPEQGEDTQYF.

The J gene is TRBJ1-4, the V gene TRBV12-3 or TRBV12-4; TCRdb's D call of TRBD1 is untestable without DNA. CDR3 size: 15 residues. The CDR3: CASSLGDRGREKLFF.

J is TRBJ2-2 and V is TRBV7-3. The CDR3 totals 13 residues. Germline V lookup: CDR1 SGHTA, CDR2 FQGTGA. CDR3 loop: CASSLTYTGELFF.

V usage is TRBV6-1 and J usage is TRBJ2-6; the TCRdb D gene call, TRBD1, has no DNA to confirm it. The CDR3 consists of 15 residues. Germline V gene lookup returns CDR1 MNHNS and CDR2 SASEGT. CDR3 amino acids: CASSDRGLGANVLTF.

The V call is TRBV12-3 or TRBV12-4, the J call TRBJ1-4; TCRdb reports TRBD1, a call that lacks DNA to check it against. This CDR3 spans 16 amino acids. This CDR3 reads CASSPPPGGAGEKLFF.

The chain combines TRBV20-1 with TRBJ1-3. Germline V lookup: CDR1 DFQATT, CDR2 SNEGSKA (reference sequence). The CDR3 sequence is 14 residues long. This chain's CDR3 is CSARPASSGNTIYF.

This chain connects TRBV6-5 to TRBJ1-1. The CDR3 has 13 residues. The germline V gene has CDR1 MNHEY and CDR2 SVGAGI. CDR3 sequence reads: CASSYSYNTEAFF.

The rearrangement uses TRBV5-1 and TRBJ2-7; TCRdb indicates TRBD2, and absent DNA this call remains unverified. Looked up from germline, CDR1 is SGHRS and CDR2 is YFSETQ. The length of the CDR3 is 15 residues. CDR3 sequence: CASSAGLAGSYEQYF.

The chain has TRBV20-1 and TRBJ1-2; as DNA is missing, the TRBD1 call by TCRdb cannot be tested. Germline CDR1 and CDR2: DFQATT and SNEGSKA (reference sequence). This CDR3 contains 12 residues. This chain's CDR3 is CSASGRASGYTF.

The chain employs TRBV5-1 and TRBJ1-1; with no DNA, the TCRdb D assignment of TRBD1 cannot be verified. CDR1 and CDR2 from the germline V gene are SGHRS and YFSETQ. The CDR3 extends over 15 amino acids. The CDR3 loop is CASSLAPGDVYEAFF.

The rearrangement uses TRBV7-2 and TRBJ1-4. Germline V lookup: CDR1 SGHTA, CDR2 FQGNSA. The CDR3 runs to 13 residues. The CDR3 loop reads CASSFATNEKLFF.

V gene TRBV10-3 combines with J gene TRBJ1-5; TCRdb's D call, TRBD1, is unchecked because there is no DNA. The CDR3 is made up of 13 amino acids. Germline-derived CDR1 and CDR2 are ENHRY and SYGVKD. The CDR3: CAIGPDRDQPQHF.

The CDR3 region is CASSVAGSTDTQYF. V gene TRBV6-1 combines with J gene TRBJ2-3. Per the germline V gene, CDR1 is MNHNS and CDR2 is SASEGT. This CDR3 has 14 residues.

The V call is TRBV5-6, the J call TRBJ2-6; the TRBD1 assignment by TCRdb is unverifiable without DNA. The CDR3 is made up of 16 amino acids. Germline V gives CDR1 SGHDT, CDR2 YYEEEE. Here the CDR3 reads CASSLRTISGANVLTF.

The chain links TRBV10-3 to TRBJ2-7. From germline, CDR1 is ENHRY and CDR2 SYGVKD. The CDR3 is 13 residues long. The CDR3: CAISGPSSYEQYF.

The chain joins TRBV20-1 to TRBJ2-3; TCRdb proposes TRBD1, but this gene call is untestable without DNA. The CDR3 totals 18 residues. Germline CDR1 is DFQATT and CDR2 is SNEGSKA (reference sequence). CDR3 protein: CSARDFLGQGFSTDTQYF.

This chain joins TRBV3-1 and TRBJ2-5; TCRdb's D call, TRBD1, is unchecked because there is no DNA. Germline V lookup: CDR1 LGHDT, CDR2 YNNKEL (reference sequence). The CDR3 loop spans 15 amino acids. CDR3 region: CASSQDPGYQETQYF.

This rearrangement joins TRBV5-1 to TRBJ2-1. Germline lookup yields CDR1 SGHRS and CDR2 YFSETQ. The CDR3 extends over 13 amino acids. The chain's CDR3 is CASSDAGRNEQFF.

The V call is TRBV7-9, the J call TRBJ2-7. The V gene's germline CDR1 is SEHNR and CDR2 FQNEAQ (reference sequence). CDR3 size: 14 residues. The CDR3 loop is CASSSDDNSYEQYF. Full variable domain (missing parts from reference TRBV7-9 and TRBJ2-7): DTGVSQNPRHKITKRGQNVTFRCDPISEHNRLYWYRQTLGQGPEFLTYFQNEAQLEKSRLLSDRFSAERPKGSFSTLEIQRTEQGDSAMYLCASSSDDNSYEQYFGPGTRLTVT.